This T cell receptor beta chain was retrieved from a study of beta chain features in type 1 diabetes. Overall study context: Patients were similar to healthy donors in age and gender (as well as in cell yields).

The sequenced template was cDNA made from the entire isolated RNA. Profiled with immunoSEQ multiplex PCR; TCRdb holds only in-frame clones, not every one. The table has around 260,000 clones, about 24% seen once; the top ten hold 0.012%. Broader study findings: Patients showed naive, central memory and Treg TCRB repertoires that appeared more similar than those of healthy donors. The influence of HLA type on TCRB rearrangement stayed undetermined. Shortening that was moderate but significant affected the TCRB CDR3s of Type 1 diabetes patients in all four CD4+ subsets.

This clone has a handful of counts. What it binds is not known. Germline CDR1 reads LNHDA; CDR2 reads SQIVND (reference sequence). Deletions cut 3 bases from V and 3 bases from J, with 12 bases between. The CDR3 loop spans 14 amino acids. V is TRBV19 and J is TRBJ2-7; D perhaps matches TRBD2 (6 bases). The sample was naive CD4+ T cells from blood. The clonotype originates from a woman aged 30 to 39 with type 1 diabetes. The CDR3 here is CASSIEAGYYEQYF. The CDR3 DNA sequence: TGTGCCAGTAGTATCGAAGCGGGTTACTACGAGCAGTACTTC.